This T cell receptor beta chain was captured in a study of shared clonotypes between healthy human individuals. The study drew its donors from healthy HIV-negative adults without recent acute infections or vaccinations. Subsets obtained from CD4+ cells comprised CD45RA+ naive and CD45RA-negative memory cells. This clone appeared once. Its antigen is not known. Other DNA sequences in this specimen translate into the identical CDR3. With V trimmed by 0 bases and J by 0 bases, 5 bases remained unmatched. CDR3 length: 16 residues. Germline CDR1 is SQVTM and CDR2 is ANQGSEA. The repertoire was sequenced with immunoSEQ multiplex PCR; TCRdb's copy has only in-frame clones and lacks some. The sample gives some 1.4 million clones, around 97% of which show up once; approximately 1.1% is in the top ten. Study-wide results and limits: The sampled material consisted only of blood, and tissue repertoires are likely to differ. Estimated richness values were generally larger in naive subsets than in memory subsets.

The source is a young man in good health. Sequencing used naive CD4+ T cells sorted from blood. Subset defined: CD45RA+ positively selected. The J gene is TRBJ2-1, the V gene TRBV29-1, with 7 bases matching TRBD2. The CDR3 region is CSVEEGLAASYNEQFF. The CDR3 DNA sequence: TGCAGCGTTGAAGAAGGTCTAGCGGCCTCCTACAATGAGCAGTTCTTC.